Following are 24 T cell receptor beta chains from one sample sequenced in a study of blood T cell repertoires in COVID-19. Libraries were prepared by immunoSEQ multiplex PCR; TCRdb keeps only in-frame clonotypes and omits some of them. The sample has around 300,000 clones, roughly 86% seen once. The sample comprised PBMCs or T cells enriched from blood (not recorded which). All receptors come from a woman younger than 30 who had recovered from COVID-19.

The chain links TRBV9 to TRBJ1-3; D gene unclear. The CDR3 is made up of 17 amino acids. The germline V and J ends were trimmed by 3 bases and 0 bases, with 16 bases remaining between them. CDR1 and CDR2 from the germline V gene are SGDLS and YYNGEE. Here the CDR3 reads CASSAPRFESSGNTIYF. For the CDR3, the DNA is TGTGCCAGCAGCGCCCCCCGGTTCGAGAGCTCTGGAAACACCATATATTTT.

This clone was detected only a few times. The CDR3 protein is CASSYKGEYGYTF. CDR3 coding DNA: TGTGCCAGCAGTTACAAGGGGGAGTATGGCTACACCTTC. This sequence joins TRBV6-5 and TRBJ1-2; possibly TRBD1 for D (6 bases). There are 13 residues in the CDR3. Germline V gene lookup returns CDR1 MNHEY and CDR2 SVGAGI. V was shortened by 2 bases and J by 5 bases, with 9 bases between the two germline ends.

This clone was detected a few times. This chain connects TRBV19 to TRBJ1-2; TRBD1 aligns across 7 bases. The J segment lost 4 bases and the V segment lost 6 bases, leaving 8 bases of the junction unmatched. The CDR3 covers 14 residues. CDR1 and CDR2 (germline): LNHDA, SQIVND (reference sequence). The DNA for the CDR3 is TGTGCCAGTAGCCCAACGGGACAGCGCTATGGCTACACCTTC. Residues: CASSPTGQRYGYTF.

The chain carries TRBV7-8 and TRBJ2-2, with no clear D. Trimming stripped 2 bases from V and 1 base from J, with 8 bases between. This CDR3 is built from 15 residues. Looked up from germline, CDR1 is SGHVS and CDR2 is FQNEAQ. This CDR3 is CASSLSRMNTGELFF. CDR3 nucleotide sequence: TGTGCCAGCAGCTTAAGCAGGATGAACACCGGGGAGCTGTTTTTT.

The chain joins TRBV15 to TRBJ2-7, with TRBD1 identical over 8 bases. J lost 3 bases, V lost 2 bases, and 12 bases had no gene match. The CDR3 consists of 17 residues. Germline lookup yields CDR1 LNHNV and CDR2 YYDKDF (reference sequence). The CDR3 bases are TGTGCCACCAGCAGATCATCAGGGGGCCGGAGAGTCTACGAGCAGTACTTC. Its translation is CATSRSSGGRRVYEQYF.

V is TRBV19 and J is TRBJ1-1; D unclear. The CDR3 sequence is 11 residues long. Germline CDR1 and CDR2: LNHDA and SQIVND (reference sequence). V was cut by 3 bases and J by 12 bases, with 11 bases left in between. The CDR3 loop reads CASSITEETFF. DNA of the CDR3: TGTGCCAGTAGTATCACAGAAGAGACTTTCTTT. The complete variable domain, with remaining parts taken from reference TRBV19 and TRBJ1-1, reads DGGITQSPKYLFRKEGQNVTLSCEQNLNHDAMYWYRQDPGQGLRLIYYSQIVNDFQKGDIAEGYSVSREKKESFPLTVTSAQKNPTAFYLCASSITEETFFGQGTRLTVV.

The chain carries TRBV9 and TRBJ1-6; D ambiguous. Trimming stripped 0 bases from V and 13 bases from J, with 14 bases between. This CDR3 has 14 amino acids. CDR1 is SGDLS, CDR2 YYNGEE, per germline. CDR3 sequence: CASSVDGIFRPLHF. The CDR3 DNA is TGTGCCAGCAGCGTAGACGGGATCTTCAGGCCCCTCCACTTT.

The chain uses TRBV30 and TRBJ2-3; TRBD2 agrees at 10 bases. This CDR3 has 16 amino acids. Germline trimming cut 8 bases from V and 7 bases from J; bases unmatched to any gene: 18. Germline CDR1 GTSNPN, CDR2 SVGIG (reference sequence). The CDR3 bases are TGTGCCGCGGAGAATGTGTCTAGCGGGAGTCTATATACGCAGTATTTT. Residues: CAAENVSSGSLYTQYF. The full variable domain, its missing parts supplied by reference TRBV30 and TRBJ2-3, is SQTIHQWPATLVQPVGSPLSLECTVEGTSNPNLYWYRQAAGRGLQLLFYSVGIGQISSEVPQNLSASRPQDRQFILSSKKLLLSDSGFYLCAAENVSSGSLYTQYFGPGTRLTVL.

The chain joins TRBV29-1 to TRBJ1-2, with TRBD1 identical over 7 bases. Losses at the gene ends were 5 bases for V and 4 bases for J; bases not matched to a gene: 7. Looked up from germline, CDR1 is SQVTM and CDR2 is ANQGSEA. This CDR3 is 13 amino acids long. CDR3 DNA sequence: TGCAGCGTTTGGGACAGAACCTCCTATGGCTACACCTTC. It translates to CSVWDRTSYGYTF. The full variable domain, completed using reference TRBV29-1 and TRBJ1-2, is SAVISQKPSRDICQRGTSLTIQCQVDSQVTMMFWYRQQPGQSLTLIATANQGSEATYESGFVIDKFPISRPNLTFSTLTVSNMSPEDSSIYLCSVWDRTSYGYTFGSGTRLTVV.

This chain joins TRBV6-5 and TRBJ2-2, with D maybe TRBD1 (6 bases). The germline V and J ends were trimmed by 0 bases and 2 bases, with 10 bases remaining between them. The CDR3 extends over 16 amino acids. Germline CDR1 reads MNHEY; CDR2 reads SVGAGI. The CDR3 loop reads CASSYSAGDNTGELFF. The CDR3 DNA sequence: TGTGCCAGCAGTTACTCGGCAGGGGATAACACCGGGGAGCTGTTTTTT.

V gene TRBV18 combines with J gene TRBJ2-7; TRBD1 agrees at 8 bases. The CDR3 covers 14 residues. From germline, CDR1 is KGHSH and CDR2 LQKENI. Losses at the gene ends were 3 bases for V and 5 bases for J; bases not matched to a gene: 6. CDR3 sequence (DNA): TGTGCCAGCTCACCGGGGACAGGATCGAACGAGCAGTACTTC. Protein sequence: CASSPGTGSNEQYF.

The chain links TRBV9 to TRBJ2-7, with D possibly being TRBD1 (5 bases). V dropped 4 bases and J dropped 0 bases, with 14 bases sitting between them. The CDR3 has 15 residues. Germline CDR1 is SGDLS and CDR2 is YYNGEE. CDR3 sequence reads: CASSPKGGASYEQYF. CDR3 in DNA: TGTGCCAGCAGCCCGAAAGGTGGGGCCTCCTACGAGCAGTACTTC.

V is TRBV10-2 and J is TRBJ1-2, with 9 bases identical to TRBD1. Trimming removed 3 bases from V and 4 bases from J; junction bases left unmatched: 15. CDR1 and CDR2 (germline): WSHSY, SAAADI. The length of the CDR3 is 18 residues. The CDR3 DNA is TGCGCCAGCAGTGATTTCGAACAGGGGGCCTTGGTACTCTATGGCTACACCTTC. Translation gives CASSDFEQGALVLYGYTF.

The J gene is TRBJ1-1, the V gene TRBV4-1; 7 bases agree with TRBD1. There are 15 residues in the CDR3. V gave up 4 bases and J gave up 1 base; unmatched junction bases: 6. Germline CDR1 and CDR2: MGHRA and YSYEKL. The CDR3 is CASSRMGQPNTEAFF. CDR3 nucleotide sequence: TGCGCCAGCAGCCGGATGGGACAGCCGAACACTGAAGCTTTCTTT.

The rearrangement joins TRBV5-4 to TRBJ2-3; 9 nucleotides agree with TRBD2. V trimming: 0 bases; J trimming: 2 bases; junction bases outside the gene matches: 10. The CDR3 loop spans 18 amino acids. CDR1 SGHNT and CDR2 YYREEE come from the germline V gene (reference sequence). The CDR3 DNA sequence: TGTGCCAGCAGCTTGGGGCTAGCGGGGAGGGGTTTCACAGATACGCAGTATTTT. This codes for CASSLGLAGRGFTDTQYF.

This clone has only one observation. This chain connects TRBV18 to TRBJ2-1; 7 nucleotides align to TRBD1. After removal of 5 bases from V and 2 bases from J, the junction contained 6 bases not matched to a gene. Germline CDR1 and CDR2: KGHSH and LQKENI. The CDR3 runs to 15 residues. The CDR3 nucleotides are TGTGCCAGCTCATCCGGGACAGCCACCTACAATGAGCAGTTCTTC. Its protein product is CASSSGTATYNEQFF.

The genes are TRBV29-1 and TRBJ2-1; D not resolved. This CDR3 region has 16 residues. The germline gives CDR1 SQVTM, CDR2 ANQGSEA. V was cut by 0 bases and J by 3 bases, with 15 bases left in between. The CDR3 DNA follows: TGCAGCGTTGAAGATGATCGTTCAGTCCTCTACAATGAGCAGTTCTTC. It yields the protein CSVEDDRSVLYNEQFF.

V usage is TRBV28 and J usage is TRBJ2-7; D is unresolved. Trimming left V 4 bases short and J 3 bases short, with 13 bases between. CDR3 size: 14 residues. Germline CDR1 reads MDHEN; CDR2 reads SYDVKM. The CDR3 reads CASSSFALHYEQYF. The CDR3 coding sequence is TGTGCCAGCAGTTCCTTCGCACTTCACTACGAGCAGTACTTC. The full variable domain, rest sourced from reference TRBV28 and TRBJ2-7, is DVKVTQSSRYLVKRTGEKVFLECVQDMDHENMFWYRQDPGLGLRLIYFSYDVKMKEKGDIPEGYSVSREKKERFSLILESASTNQTSMYLCASSSFALHYEQYFGPGTRLTVT.

The chain links TRBV3-1 (or the pseudogene TRBV3-2) to TRBJ2-3; D is unresolved. Germline V gene sequence: CDR1 LGHDT, CDR2 YNNKEL (reference sequence). CDR3 length: 15 residues. Trimming took off 4 bases at V and 7 bases at J, with 18 bases between the two ends. This chain's CDR3 is CASSPLVAASNTQYF. The CDR3 DNA follows: TGTGCCAGCAGCCCGTTGGTCGCGGCATCAAATACGCAGTATTTT.

The chain links TRBV7-2 to TRBJ2-3; D perhaps matches TRBD2 (7 bases). Germline V gives CDR1 SGHTA, CDR2 FQGNSA. The CDR3 is made up of 18 amino acids. V shed 5 bases and J shed 1 base, with 22 bases lying between them. The CDR3 reads CASSLHLWRGRRTDTQYF. The CDR3 nucleotides read TGTGCCAGCAGCCTGCACCTCTGGCGGGGGCGTCGCACAGATACGCAGTATTTT.

This clone appeared many times. The rearrangement uses TRBV29-1 and TRBJ1-1; 9 nucleotides agree with TRBD1. Germline loops: CDR1 SQVTM, CDR2 ANQGSEA. The CDR3 length is 16 residues. J lost 5 bases, V lost 7 bases, and 17 bases had no gene match. The CDR3 protein is CSACLLGQGGETEAFF. The CDR3 DNA is TGCAGCGCTTGCTTATTGGGACAGGGAGGAGAAACTGAAGCTTTCTTT.

This clone has only a few counts. The chain is built from TRBV11-3 and TRBJ1-1; the D is unclear. The V gene's germline CDR1 is SGHNT and CDR2 YENEEA. This CDR3 contains 12 residues. V lost 5 bases, J lost 0 bases, and 4 bases lay in between. DNA of the CDR3: TGTGCCAGCAGCCCTATGAACACTGAAGCTTTCTTT. Its protein is CASSPMNTEAFF. The full variable domain, its missing parts supplied by reference TRBV11-3 and TRBJ1-1, is EAGVVQSPRYKIIEKKQPVAFWCNPISGHNTLYWYLQNLGQGPELLIRYENEEAVDDSQLPKDRFSAERLKGVDSTLKIQPAELGDSAVYLCASSPMNTEAFFGQGTRLTVV.

The chain combines TRBV19 with TRBJ2-5, with 8 bases fitting TRBD2. The CDR3 is made up of 15 amino acids. The germline gives CDR1 LNHDA, CDR2 SQIVND (reference sequence). The V and J ends lost 6 bases and 0 bases, in that order; junction bases with no gene match: 6. CDR3 nucleotides: TGTGCCAGTAGCAGCGCGGGGGGCTACCAAGAGACCCAGTACTTC. It yields the protein CASSSAGGYQETQYF.

V is TRBV4-1 and J is TRBJ2-1; D remains ambiguous. Germline assignment: CDR1 MGHRA and CDR2 YSYEKL. Trimming stripped 1 base from V and 6 bases from J, with 10 bases between. The CDR3 extends over 14 amino acids. CDR3: CASSQAPSFNEQFF. CDR3 nucleotide sequence: TGCGCCAGCAGCCAAGCCCCTTCTTTCAATGAGCAGTTCTTC.